Below, 32 T cell receptor beta chains from the same sample are listed, as sequenced in a study of blood T cell repertoires in COVID-19. Some clones are missing from TCRdb's copy, which holds only in-frame ones; the method was immunoSEQ multiplex PCR. The data contain around 120,000 clones, more than 75% of them singletons. Source material: peripheral blood. Receptors were obtained from a woman in her 70s with acute or convalescent COVID-19.

The chain joins TRBV28 to TRBJ1-4; D is possibly TRBD1 (6 bases). This CDR3 is 13 amino acids long. V gave up 8 bases and J gave up 7 bases, with 14 bases separating them. Per the germline V gene, CDR1 is MDHEN and CDR2 is SYDVKM. CDR3 nucleotide sequence: TGTGCCAGCGGGGGGGGCCTAGGTGAAAAACTGTTTTTT. Translated: CASGGGLGEKLFF.

The chain carries TRBV30 and TRBJ1-2, with no clear D. V was shortened by 4 bases and J by 4 bases, with 7 bases between the two germline ends. Germline CDR1 is GTSNPN and CDR2 is SVGIG (reference sequence). CDR3 length: 11 amino acids. The CDR3 region is CAWNRGYGYTF. For the CDR3, the DNA is TGTGCCTGGAATCGGGGCTATGGCTACACCTTC.

This sequence joins TRBV19 and TRBJ1-5; TRBD1 might be the D (6 bases). The germline CDR1 and CDR2 sequences are LNHDA and SQIVND (reference sequence). CDR3 length: 13 residues. Trimming took off 5 bases at V and 7 bases at J, with 12 bases between the two ends. The CDR3 region is CASSPTGVQPQHF. The CDR3 DNA sequence: TGTGCCAGTAGTCCGACAGGCGTACAGCCCCAGCATTTT.

This chain uses TRBV27 with TRBJ2-1; TRBD2 matches at 9 bases. The CDR3 sequence is 13 residues long. V dropped 6 bases and J dropped 8; count of bases not matched to a gene: 5. Germline-derived CDR1 and CDR2 are MNHEY and SMNVEV (reference sequence). In nucleotides, the CDR3 is TGTGCCAGCAGCGCGGGGGGGACCGATGAGCAGTTCTTC. It yields the protein CASSAGGTDEQFF.

The J gene is TRBJ1-6, the V gene TRBV28; no clear D gene. Trimming removed 6 bases from V and 7 bases from J, with 13 bases in between. Per germline, CDR1 MDHEN and CDR2 SYDVKM. The CDR3 contains 14 residues. This chain's CDR3 is CASRSRSRNSPLHF. The CDR3 coding sequence is TGTGCCAGCAGGTCACGGTCCAGGAATTCACCCCTCCACTTT.

The chain recombines TRBV18 with TRBJ2-1; 14 bases fit TRBD2. The germline gives CDR1 KGHSH, CDR2 LQKENI. Unmatched junction bases numbered 6, after V lost 5 bases and J lost 9 bases. The CDR3 has 15 residues. The CDR3 nucleotides are TGTGCCAGCTCATCAGGACTAGCGGGGGGTTTTGAGCAGTTCTTC. It translates to CASSSGLAGGFEQFF.

The gene calls are TRBV11-3 and TRBJ2-1; 9 bases are shared with TRBD1. The ends lost 4 bases at V and 5 bases at J; junction bases unmatched: 9. This CDR3 comprises 16 residues. Per germline, CDR1 SGHNT and CDR2 YENEEA. The CDR3 region is CASSSRDRVGHNEQFF. The CDR3 DNA follows: TGTGCCAGCAGCTCCCGGGACAGGGTAGGCCACAATGAGCAGTTCTTC.

The chain uses TRBV27 and TRBJ2-4, with 7 bases that match TRBD1. V shed 6 bases, J shed 3 bases, and the junction held 11 bases outside the gene matches. This CDR3 contains 16 residues. Germline V CDR1 and CDR2: MNHEY, SMNVEV (reference sequence). For the CDR3, the DNA is TGTGCCAGCAGGCTCAAATACAGGGGCCACAAAAACATTCAGTACTTC. Protein product: CASRLKYRGHKNIQYF.

The chain links TRBV28 to TRBJ1-2, with D perhaps TRBD1 (6 bases). The V end was cut by 11 bases, the J end by 5 bases, with 15 bases between. This CDR3 region has 12 residues. Germline CDR1 and CDR2: MDHEN and SYDVKM. The CDR3 DNA sequence: TGTGCCTCAGCCCAGACAGGTTATGGCTACACCTTC. As protein: CASAQTGYGYTF.

The chain combines TRBV5-1 with TRBJ1-1; 8 nucleotides agree with TRBD1. This CDR3 has 12 amino acids. CDR1 and CDR2 (germline): SGHRS, YFSETQ. V dropped 4 bases and J dropped 12; count of bases not matched to a gene: 8. This chain's CDR3 is CASSQDRGLPFF. CDR3 nucleotides: TGCGCCAGCAGCCAAGACAGGGGCCTTCCTTTCTTT.

This clone was found once. The chain carries TRBV5-8 and TRBJ1-4, with 8 positions matching TRBD1. Trimming cost V 6 bases and J 7 bases; bases outside gene matches: 2. CDR1 and CDR2 (germline): SGHTS, YDEGEE. This CDR3 has 12 residues. The CDR3 loop reads CASNGQGEKLFF. In DNA, the CDR3 is TGTGCCAGCAATGGACAGGGTGAAAAACTGTTTTTT.

The chain links TRBV21-1 to TRBJ1-3; the table assigns TRBD1, which was not confirmed against the DNA. TRBV21-1 is flagged as a pseudogene. CDR3 length: 15 amino acids. The CDR3 loop is CASSGRGQSGNTIYF. The CDR3, as DNA: TGTGCCAGCAGCGGAAGGGGGCAATCTGGAAACACCATATATTTT.

This chain uses TRBV28 with TRBJ1-1, with 7 bases matching TRBD1. V dropped 5 bases and J dropped 4; count of bases not matched to a gene: 13. The CDR3 totals 16 residues. Germline V gives CDR1 MDHEN, CDR2 SYDVKM. This chain's CDR3 is CASSPFTGVGSTEAFF. The DNA for the CDR3 is TGTGCCAGCAGTCCGTTCACAGGGGTCGGATCCACTGAAGCTTTCTTT.

This sequence joins TRBV11-2 and TRBJ1-1; D gene ambiguous. CDR1 and CDR2 (germline): SGHAT, FQNNGV. The V gene lost 7 bases and the J gene lost 1 base, with 13 bases spanning the gap. The length of the CDR3 is 14 residues. CDR3 in amino acids: CASTLRAGNTEAFF. For the CDR3, the DNA is TGTGCCAGCACCCTGAGGGCGGGGAACACTGAAGCTTTCTTT. Full variable domain (remainder filled in from reference TRBV11-2 and TRBJ1-1): EAGVAQSPRYKIIEKRQSVAFWCNPISGHATLYWYQQILGQGPKLLIQFQNNGVVDDSQLPKDRFSAERLKGVDSTLKIQPAKLEDSAVYLCASTLRAGNTEAFFGQGTRLTVV.

Points on this clone: This same CDR3 is encoded by further DNA sequences in the sample. The rearrangement joins TRBV9 to TRBJ1-5, with 9 bases identical to TRBD1. The ends lost 2 bases at V and 4 bases at J; junction bases unmatched: 1. Germline lookup yields CDR1 SGDLS and CDR2 YYNGEE. This CDR3 contains 14 residues. Here the CDR3 reads CASSVGQGNQPQHF. CDR3 nucleotides: TGTGCCAGCAGCGTGGGACAGGGTAATCAGCCCCAGCATTTT. Variable domain in full (rest from reference TRBV9 and TRBJ1-5): DSGVTQTPKHLITATGQRVTLRCSPRSGDLSVYWYQQSLDQGLQFLIQYYNGEERAKGNILERFSAQQFPDLHSELNLSSLELGDSALYFCASSVGQGNQPQHFGDGTRLSIL.

The gene calls are TRBV5-1 and TRBJ2-1; 7 bases line up with TRBD2. Germline-derived CDR1 and CDR2 are SGHRS and YFSETQ. V shed 0 bases and J 8 bases; nucleotides not matched to a gene: 8. The CDR3 is made up of 15 amino acids. This CDR3 reads CASSLEWGGIDEQFF. DNA of the CDR3: TGCGCCAGCAGCTTGGAGTGGGGGGGTATCGATGAGCAGTTCTTC. Filled out from reference TRBV5-1 and TRBJ2-1, the complete variable domain reads KAGVTQTPRYLIKTRGQQVTLSCSPISGHRSVSWYQQTPGQGLQFLFEYFSETQRNKGNFPGRFSGRQFSNSRSEMNVSTLELGDSALYLCASSLEWGGIDEQFFGPGTRLTVL.

The chain employs TRBV5-6 and TRBJ2-2; TRBD2 is a possible D gene (5 bases). The CDR3 is made up of 14 amino acids. Germline V gene lookup returns CDR1 SGHDT and CDR2 YYEEEE. V was shortened by 4 bases and J by 9 bases, with 16 bases between the two germline ends. CDR3 bases: TGTGCCAGCAGCCTAGAGGGCCTGGGGTGGGAGCTGTTTTTT. Translating it yields CASSLEGLGWELFF.

The rearrangement joins TRBV7-9 to TRBJ1-6; D is undetermined. The CDR3 has 14 amino acids. CDR1 is SEHNR, CDR2 FQNEAQ, per germline (reference sequence). V was cut by 4 bases and J by 6 bases, with 10 bases left in between. CDR3 coding DNA: TGTGCCAGCAGCTCGCCGGGAATTAATTCACCCCTCCACTTT. It yields the protein CASSSPGINSPLHF. Complete variable domain (other parts from reference TRBV7-9 and TRBJ1-6): DTGVSQNPRHKITKRGQNVTFRCDPISEHNRLYWYRQTLGQGPEFLTYFQNEAQLEKSRLLSDRFSAERPKGSFSTLEIQRTEQGDSAMYLCASSSPGINSPLHFGNGTRLTVT.

The genes are TRBV5-1 and TRBJ1-6, with TRBD1 identical over 9 bases. The V segment lost 2 bases and the J segment 5 bases; nucleotides outside the gene matches: 2. Germline V gene data show CDR1 as SGHRS and CDR2 as YFSETQ. The CDR3 runs 15 residues. CDR3 amino acids: CASSLGTGHNSPLHF. The DNA for the CDR3 is TGCGCCAGCAGCTTAGGGACAGGGCATAATTCACCCCTCCACTTT.

The count of this clone is one. The chain uses TRBV10-3 and TRBJ2-2, with D perhaps matching TRBD1 (5 bases). This CDR3 is 12 amino acids long. CDR1 ENHRY and CDR2 SYGVKD come from the germline V gene. V lost 6 bases, J lost 4 bases, and 6 bases lay in between. CDR3: CAIRTATGELFF. CDR3 nucleotides: TGTGCCATCAGGACAGCCACCGGGGAGCTGTTTTTT.

The chain is built from TRBV7-2 and TRBJ2-3, with a weak D call TRBD2 (6 bases). V was shortened by 5 bases and J by 2 bases, with 17 bases between the two germline ends. This CDR3 region has 16 residues. Germline CDR1 reads SGHTA; CDR2 reads FQGNSA. The CDR3 nucleotides are TGTGCCAGCAGCAATAGGATTAGCGGAATCACAGATACGCAGTATTTT. Protein sequence: CASSNRISGITDTQYF.

The V call is TRBV9, the J call TRBJ1-2; no reliable D call. The V and J ends lost 3 bases and 8 bases respectively, with 11 bases between them. This CDR3 is built from 12 residues. Germline V gives CDR1 SGDLS, CDR2 YYNGEE. The CDR3 here is CASSGSEEGYTF. CDR3 nucleotides: TGTGCCAGCAGCGGTAGTGAGGAGGGCTACACCTTC.

The table lists this clone with a few counts. The chain combines TRBV3-1 (or the pseudogene TRBV3-2) with TRBJ1-3; no clear D. The CDR3 loop spans 15 amino acids. Between the trimmed V and J ends, which lost 2 bases and 0 bases, there was a span of 8 bases. Germline V gene data show CDR1 as LGHDT and CDR2 as YNNKEL (reference sequence). In DNA, the CDR3 is TGTGCCAGCAGCCAATGGAGAAGCTCTGGAAACACCATATATTTT. This translates into CASSQWRSSGNTIYF.

The chain is built from TRBV24-1 and TRBJ2-7; TRBD1 aligns across 8 bases. Germline V gene sequence: CDR1 KGHDR, CDR2 SFDVKD. The CDR3 loop spans 15 amino acids. V was clipped by 2 bases and J by 7 bases; unmatched bases: 9. The CDR3 spells CATSDSRGPGWEQYF. As DNA, the CDR3 is TGTGCCACCAGTGATTCCAGGGGGCCGGGTTGGGAGCAGTACTTC.

The rearrangement joins TRBV19 to TRBJ2-7, with 8 bases identical to TRBD1. The CDR3 loop spans 15 amino acids. V was pared by 1 base and J by 4 bases, with 6 bases of the junction left unmatched. Germline assignment: CDR1 LNHDA and CDR2 SQIVND (reference sequence). CDR3 nucleotides: TGTGCCAGTAGTATAGTTTCGGACAGGGCTTACGAGCAGTACTTC. It encodes CASSIVSDRAYEQYF. The full variable domain, its missing parts supplied by reference TRBV19 and TRBJ2-7, is DGGITQSPKYLFRKEGQNVTLSCEQNLNHDAMYWYRQDPGQGLRLIYYSQIVNDFQKGDIAEGYSVSREKKESFPLTVTSAQKNPTAFYLCASSIVSDRAYEQYFGPGTRLTVT.

The V gene is TRBV7-9, the J gene TRBJ1-6, with 9 bases that match TRBD1. The germline CDR1 and CDR2 sequences are SEHNR and FQNEAQ (reference sequence). V shed 7 bases and J 11 bases; nucleotides not matched to a gene: 9. The CDR3 extends over 14 amino acids. CDR3 nucleotide sequence: TGTGCCAGCACCCCGGGACAGGGTGGGACACCCCTCCACTTT. This translates into CASTPGQGGTPLHF.

The rearrangement uses TRBV7-2 and TRBJ2-7; 8 bases are a match to TRBD2. J was trimmed by 5 bases and V by 4 bases; bases with no gene match: 10. Germline CDR1 is SGHTA and CDR2 is FQGNSA. The CDR3 sequence is 15 residues long. CDR3 DNA: TGTGCCAGCAGCTCCCAGCGGGGGAGGAACGACGAGCAGTACTTC. It encodes CASSSQRGRNDEQYF.

The V and J genes are TRBV6-5 and TRBJ2-3; D not resolved. V dropped 6 bases and J dropped 4 bases, with 14 bases sitting between them. There are 14 residues in the CDR3. Germline V gene data show CDR1 as MNHEY and CDR2 as SVGAGI. The CDR3 DNA sequence: TGTGCCAGCAGCTATAGATTCGGAGCAGATACGCAGTATTTT. Its translation: CASSYRFGADTQYF.

V gene TRBV5-6 combines with J gene TRBJ1-2, with a possible D match to TRBD1 (5 bases). The CDR3 runs 14 residues. The germline CDR1 and CDR2 sequences are SGHDT and YYEEEE. V was cut by 3 bases and J by 7 bases, with 16 bases left in between. CDR3 sequence reads: CASSYGGTLPGYTF. Here the CDR3 DNA reads TGTGCCAGCAGCTACGGAGGGACCTTGCCTGGCTACACCTTC. Combining the CDR3 with reference TRBV5-6 and TRBJ1-2 gives the whole variable domain DAGVTQSPTHLIKTRGQQVTLRCSPKSGHDTVSWYQQALGQGPQFIFQYYEEEERQRGNFPDRFSGHQFPNYSSELNVNALLLGDSALYLCASSYGGTLPGYTFGSGTRLTVV.

The chain is built from TRBV27 and TRBJ1-4, with TRBD1 as a possible D gene (6 bases). CDR3 length: 16 amino acids. V was cut by 6 bases and J by 1 base, with 15 bases left in between. The germline V gene has CDR1 MNHEY and CDR2 SMNVEV (reference sequence). CDR3 residues: CASSLLLGGTNEKLFF. DNA of the CDR3: TGTGCCAGCAGCCTACTTCTAGGGGGAACTAATGAAAAACTGTTTTTT.

In its sample, this clone was seen a few times. This chain uses TRBV5-4 with TRBJ2-1; 8 bases agree with TRBD2. CDR3 length: 15 residues. Germline V CDR1 and CDR2: SGHNT, YYREEE (reference sequence). The V gene end was trimmed by 0 bases and the J gene end by 7 bases; junction bases not matched to a gene: 6. CDR3 residues: CASSLAGRVRNEQFF. The CDR3 region has the DNA TGTGCCAGCAGCTTGGCCGGGAGGGTGAGGAATGAGCAGTTCTTC.

This chain links TRBV7-9 with TRBJ1-5; a weak D match, TRBD1 (6 bases). V was trimmed by 5 bases and J by 7 bases, leaving 18 bases between them. This CDR3 region has 15 residues. Germline CDR1 is SEHNR and CDR2 is FQNEAQ (reference sequence). Here the CDR3 DNA reads TGTGCCAGCAGCCGGGGAGGGGGATCAGGACAGCCCCAGCATTTT. This translates into CASSRGGGSGQPQHF. Combining the CDR3 with reference TRBV7-9 and TRBJ1-5 gives the whole variable domain DTGVSQNPRHKITKRGQNVTFRCDPISEHNRLYWYRQTLGQGPEFLTYFQNEAQLEKSRLLSDRFSAERPKGSFSTLEIQRTEQGDSAMYLCASSRGGGSGQPQHFGDGTRLSIL.